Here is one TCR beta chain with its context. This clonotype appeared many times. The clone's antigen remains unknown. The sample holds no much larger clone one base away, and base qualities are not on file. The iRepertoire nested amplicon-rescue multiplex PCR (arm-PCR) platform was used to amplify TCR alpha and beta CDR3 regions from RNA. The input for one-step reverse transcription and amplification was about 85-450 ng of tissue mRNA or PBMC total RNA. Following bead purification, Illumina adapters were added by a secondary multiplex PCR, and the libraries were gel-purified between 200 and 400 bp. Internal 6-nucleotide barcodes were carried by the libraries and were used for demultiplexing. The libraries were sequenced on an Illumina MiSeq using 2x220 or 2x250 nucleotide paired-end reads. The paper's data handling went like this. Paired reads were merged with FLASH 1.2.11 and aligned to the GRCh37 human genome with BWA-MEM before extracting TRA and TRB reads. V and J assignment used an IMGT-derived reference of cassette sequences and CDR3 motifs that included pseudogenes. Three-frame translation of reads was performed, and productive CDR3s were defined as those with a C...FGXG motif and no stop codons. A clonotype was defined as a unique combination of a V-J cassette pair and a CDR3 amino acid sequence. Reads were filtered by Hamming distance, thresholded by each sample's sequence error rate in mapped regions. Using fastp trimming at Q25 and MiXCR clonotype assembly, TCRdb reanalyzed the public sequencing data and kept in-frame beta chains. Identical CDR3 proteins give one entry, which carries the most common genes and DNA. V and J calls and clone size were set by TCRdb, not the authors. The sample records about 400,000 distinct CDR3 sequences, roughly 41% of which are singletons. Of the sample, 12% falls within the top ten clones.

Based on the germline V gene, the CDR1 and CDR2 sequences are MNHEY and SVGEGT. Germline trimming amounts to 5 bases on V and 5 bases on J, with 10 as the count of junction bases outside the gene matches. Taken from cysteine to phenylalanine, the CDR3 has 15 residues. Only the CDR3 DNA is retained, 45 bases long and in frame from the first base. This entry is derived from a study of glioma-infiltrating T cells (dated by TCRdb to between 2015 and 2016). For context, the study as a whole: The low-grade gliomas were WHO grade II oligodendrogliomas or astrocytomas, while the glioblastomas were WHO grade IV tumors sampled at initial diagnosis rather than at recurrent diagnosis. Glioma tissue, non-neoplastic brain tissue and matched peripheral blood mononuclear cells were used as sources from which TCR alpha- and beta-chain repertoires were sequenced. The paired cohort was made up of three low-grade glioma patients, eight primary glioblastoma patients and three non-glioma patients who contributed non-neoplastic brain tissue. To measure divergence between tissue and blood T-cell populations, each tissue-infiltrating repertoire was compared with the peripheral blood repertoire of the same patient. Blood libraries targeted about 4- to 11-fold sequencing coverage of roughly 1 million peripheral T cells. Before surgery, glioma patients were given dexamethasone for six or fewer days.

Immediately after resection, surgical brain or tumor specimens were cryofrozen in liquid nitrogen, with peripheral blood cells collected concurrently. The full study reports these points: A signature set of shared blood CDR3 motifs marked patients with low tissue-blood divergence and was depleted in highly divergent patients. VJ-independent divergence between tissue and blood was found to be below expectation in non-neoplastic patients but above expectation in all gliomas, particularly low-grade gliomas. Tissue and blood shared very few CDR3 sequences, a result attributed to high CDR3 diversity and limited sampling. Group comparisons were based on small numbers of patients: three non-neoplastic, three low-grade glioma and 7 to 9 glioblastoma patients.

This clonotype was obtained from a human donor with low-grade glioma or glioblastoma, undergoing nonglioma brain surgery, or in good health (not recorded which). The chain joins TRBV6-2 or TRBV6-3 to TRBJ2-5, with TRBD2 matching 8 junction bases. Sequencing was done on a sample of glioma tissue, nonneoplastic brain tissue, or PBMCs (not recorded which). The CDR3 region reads CASSTTSGIGETQYF. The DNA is TGTGCCAGCAGTACCACTAGCGGTATAGGGGAGACCCAGTACTTC.